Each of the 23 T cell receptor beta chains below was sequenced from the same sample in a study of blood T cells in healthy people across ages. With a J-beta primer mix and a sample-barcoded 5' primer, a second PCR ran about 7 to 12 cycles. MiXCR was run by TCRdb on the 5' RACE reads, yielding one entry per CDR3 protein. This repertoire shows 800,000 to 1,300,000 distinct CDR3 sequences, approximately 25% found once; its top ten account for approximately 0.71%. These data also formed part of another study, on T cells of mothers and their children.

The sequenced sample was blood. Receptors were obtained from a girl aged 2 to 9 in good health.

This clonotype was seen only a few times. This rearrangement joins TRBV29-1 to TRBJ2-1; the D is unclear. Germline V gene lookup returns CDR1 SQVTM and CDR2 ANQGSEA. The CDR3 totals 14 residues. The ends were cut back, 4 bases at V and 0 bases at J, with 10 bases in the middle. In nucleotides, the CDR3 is TGCAGCGTTGTGGAAGCATTCTCCTACAATGAGCAGTTCTTC. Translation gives CSVVEAFSYNEQFF.

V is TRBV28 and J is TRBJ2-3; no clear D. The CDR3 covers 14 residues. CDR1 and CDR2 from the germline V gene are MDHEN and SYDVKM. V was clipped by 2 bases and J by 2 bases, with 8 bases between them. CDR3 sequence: CASSLILNTDTQYF. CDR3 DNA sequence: TGTGCCAGCAGTTTAATACTCAACACAGATACGCAGTATTTT.

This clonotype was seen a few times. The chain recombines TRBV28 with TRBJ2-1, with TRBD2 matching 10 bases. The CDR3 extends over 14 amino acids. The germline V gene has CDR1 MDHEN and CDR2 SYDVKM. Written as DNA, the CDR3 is TGTGCGAGCGCAGGGGGACTAGCGAGCGATGAGCAGTTCTTC. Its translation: CASAGGLASDEQFF.

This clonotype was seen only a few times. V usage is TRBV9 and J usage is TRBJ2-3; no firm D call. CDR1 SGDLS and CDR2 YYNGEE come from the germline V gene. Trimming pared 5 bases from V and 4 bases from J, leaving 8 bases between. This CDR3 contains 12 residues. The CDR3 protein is CASSGNSDTQYF. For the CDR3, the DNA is TGTGCCAGCAGTGGGAACTCAGATACGCAGTATTTT. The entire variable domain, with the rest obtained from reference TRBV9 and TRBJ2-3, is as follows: DSGVTQTPKHLITATGQRVTLRCSPRSGDLSVYWYQQSLDQGLQFLIQYYNGEERAKGNILERFSAQQFPDLHSELNLSSLELGDSALYFCASSGNSDTQYFGPGTRLTVL.

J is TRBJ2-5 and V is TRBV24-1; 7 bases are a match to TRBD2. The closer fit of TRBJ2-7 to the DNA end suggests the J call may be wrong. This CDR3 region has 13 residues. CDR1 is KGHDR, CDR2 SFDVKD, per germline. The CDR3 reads CATSLSGTAEQYF. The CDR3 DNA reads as TGTGCCACCAGTTTAAGCGGGACGGCCGAGCAGTACTTC.

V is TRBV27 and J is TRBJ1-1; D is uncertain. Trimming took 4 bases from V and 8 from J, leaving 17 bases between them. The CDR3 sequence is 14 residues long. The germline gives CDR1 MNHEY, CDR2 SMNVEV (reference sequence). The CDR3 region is CASSYRADGKEAFF. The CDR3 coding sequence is TGTGCCAGCAGTTACCGCGCAGACGGAAAGGAAGCTTTCTTT.

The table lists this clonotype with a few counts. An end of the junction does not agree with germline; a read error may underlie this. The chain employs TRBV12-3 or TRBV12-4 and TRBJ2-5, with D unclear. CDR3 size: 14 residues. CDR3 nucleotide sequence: TGTGCCAGCAGGTTAGCACGGGTTGAGGAGACCCAGTACTTC. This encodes CASRLARVEETQYF.

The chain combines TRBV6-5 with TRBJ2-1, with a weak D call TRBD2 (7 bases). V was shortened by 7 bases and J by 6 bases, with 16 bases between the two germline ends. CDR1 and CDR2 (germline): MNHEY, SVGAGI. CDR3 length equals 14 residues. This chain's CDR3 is CASNDPGGRNEQFF. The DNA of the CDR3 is TGTGCCAGCAATGATCCGGGGGGCCGCAATGAGCAGTTCTTC.

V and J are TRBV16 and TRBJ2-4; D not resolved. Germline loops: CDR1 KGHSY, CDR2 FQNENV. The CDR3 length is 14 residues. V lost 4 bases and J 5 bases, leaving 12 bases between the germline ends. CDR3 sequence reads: CASSRRTGENIQYF. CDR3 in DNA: TGTGCCAGCAGCCGTCGGACCGGCGAAAACATTCAGTACTTC.

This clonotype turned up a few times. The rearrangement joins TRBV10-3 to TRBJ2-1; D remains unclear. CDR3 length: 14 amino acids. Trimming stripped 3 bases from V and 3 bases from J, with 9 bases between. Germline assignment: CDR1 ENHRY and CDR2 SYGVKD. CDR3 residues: CAISENSLYNEQFF. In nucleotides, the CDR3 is TGTGCCATCAGTGAAAACAGCCTCTACAATGAGCAGTTCTTC.

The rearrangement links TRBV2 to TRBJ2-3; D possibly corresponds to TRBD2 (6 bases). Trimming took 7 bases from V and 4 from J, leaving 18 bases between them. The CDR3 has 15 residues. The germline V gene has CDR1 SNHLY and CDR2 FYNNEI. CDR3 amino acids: CASKRGGGVADTQYF. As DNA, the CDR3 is TGTGCCAGCAAAAGGGGCGGCGGGGTGGCAGATACGCAGTATTTT. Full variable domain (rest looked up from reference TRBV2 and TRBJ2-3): EPEVTQTPSHQVTQMGQEVILRCVPISNHLYFYWYRQILGQKVEFLVSFYNNEISEKSEIFDDQFSVERPDGSNFTLKIRSTKLEDSAMYFCASKRGGGVADTQYFGPGTRLTVL.

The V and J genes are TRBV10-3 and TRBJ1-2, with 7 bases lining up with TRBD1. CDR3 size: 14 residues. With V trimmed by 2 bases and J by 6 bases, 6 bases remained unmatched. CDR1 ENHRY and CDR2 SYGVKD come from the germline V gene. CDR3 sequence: CAISEPLTGHGYTF. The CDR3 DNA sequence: TGTGCCATCAGTGAGCCCCTGACAGGGCATGGCTACACCTTC.

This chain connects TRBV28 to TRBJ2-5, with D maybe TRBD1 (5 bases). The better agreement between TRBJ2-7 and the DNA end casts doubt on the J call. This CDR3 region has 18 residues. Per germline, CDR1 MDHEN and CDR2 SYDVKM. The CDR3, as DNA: TGTGCCAGCAGTGGAGCTACTATAGGGGATTCTAGCTCCTACGAGCAGTACTTC. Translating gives CASSGATIGDSSSYEQYF.

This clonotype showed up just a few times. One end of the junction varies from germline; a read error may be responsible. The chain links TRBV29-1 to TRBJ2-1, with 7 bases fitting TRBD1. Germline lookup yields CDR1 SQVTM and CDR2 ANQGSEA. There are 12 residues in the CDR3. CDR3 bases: TGCAGCGTCCAGACAGGGTCAAATGGGCAGTTCTTC. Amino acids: CSVQTGSNGQFF.

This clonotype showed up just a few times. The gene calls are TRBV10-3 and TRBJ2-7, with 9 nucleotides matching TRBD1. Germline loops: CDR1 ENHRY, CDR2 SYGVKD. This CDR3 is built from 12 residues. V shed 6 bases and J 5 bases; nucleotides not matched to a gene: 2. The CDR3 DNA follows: TGTGCCATCAGGACAGGGGGGGACGAGCAGTACTTC. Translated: CAIRTGGDEQYF.

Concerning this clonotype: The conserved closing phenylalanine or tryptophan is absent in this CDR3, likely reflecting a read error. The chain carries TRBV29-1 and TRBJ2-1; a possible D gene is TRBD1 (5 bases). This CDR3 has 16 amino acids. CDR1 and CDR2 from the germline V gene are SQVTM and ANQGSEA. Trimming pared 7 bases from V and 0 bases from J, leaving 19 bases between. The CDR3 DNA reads TGCAGCGCCGACGGTGGACAAGTGAGCTCCTACAATGAGCAGTTCTTG. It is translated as CSADGGQVSSYNEQFL.

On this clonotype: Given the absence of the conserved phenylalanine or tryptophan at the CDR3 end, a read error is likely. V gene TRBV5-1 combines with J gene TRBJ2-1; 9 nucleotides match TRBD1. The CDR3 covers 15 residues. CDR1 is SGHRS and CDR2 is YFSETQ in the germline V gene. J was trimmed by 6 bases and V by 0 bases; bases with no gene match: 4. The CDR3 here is CASSLEGQGTNEQFL. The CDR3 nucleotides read TGCGCCAGCAGCTTGGAGGGACAGGGTACCAATGAGCAGTTCCTC.

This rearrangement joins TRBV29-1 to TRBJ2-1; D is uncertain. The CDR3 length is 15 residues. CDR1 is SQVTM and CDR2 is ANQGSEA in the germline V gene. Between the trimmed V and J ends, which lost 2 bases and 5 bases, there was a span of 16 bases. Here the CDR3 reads CSVEILYLYHNEQFF. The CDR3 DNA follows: TGCAGCGTTGAAATTCTATACCTTTACCACAATGAGCAGTTCTTC.

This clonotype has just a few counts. The CDR3 loop reads CSPKDRGAEAGYTF. In nucleotides, the CDR3 is TGCAGTCCGAAAGACAGGGGAGCTGAGGCTGGCTACACCTTC. The chain couples TRBV20-1 to TRBJ1-2, with 8 bases fitting TRBD1. Losses at the gene ends were 8 bases for V and 7 bases for J; bases not matched to a gene: 15. This CDR3 has 14 amino acids. Germline assignment: CDR1 DFQATT and CDR2 SNEGSKA (reference sequence).

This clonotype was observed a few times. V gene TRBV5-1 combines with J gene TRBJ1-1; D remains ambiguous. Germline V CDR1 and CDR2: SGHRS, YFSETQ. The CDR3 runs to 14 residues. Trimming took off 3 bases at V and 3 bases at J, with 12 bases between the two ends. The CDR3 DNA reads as TGCGCCAGCAGCTCCTACCGTACCGACACTGAAGCTTTCTTT. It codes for CASSSYRTDTEAFF.

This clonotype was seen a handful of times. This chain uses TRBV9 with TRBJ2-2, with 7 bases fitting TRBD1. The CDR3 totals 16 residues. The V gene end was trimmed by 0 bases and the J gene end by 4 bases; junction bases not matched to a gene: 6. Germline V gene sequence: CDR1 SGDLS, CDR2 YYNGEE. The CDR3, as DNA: TGTGCCAGCAGCGTAGAGGGGGACAGTCTCACCGGGGAGCTGTTTTTT. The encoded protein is CASSVEGDSLTGELFF.

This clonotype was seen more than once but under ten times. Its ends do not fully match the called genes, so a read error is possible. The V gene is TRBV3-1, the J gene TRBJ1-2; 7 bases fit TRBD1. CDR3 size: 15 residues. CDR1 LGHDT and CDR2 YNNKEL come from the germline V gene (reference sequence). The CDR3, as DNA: TGTGCCAGCAGCCAGGGGACAGCCCCTAACAATGGCTACACCTTC. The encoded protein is CASSQGTAPNNGYTF.

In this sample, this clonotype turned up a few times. This chain's CDR3 is CASSRGQSTGELFF. CDR3 in DNA: TGCGCCAGCAGCAGGGGACAGTCAACCGGGGAGCTGTTTTTT. V gene TRBV5-1 combines with J gene TRBJ2-2; 7 bases agree with TRBD1. Germline assignment: CDR1 SGHRS and CDR2 YFSETQ. The V and J ends lost 4 bases and 5 bases, in that order; junction bases with no gene match: 5. The CDR3 is made up of 14 amino acids.